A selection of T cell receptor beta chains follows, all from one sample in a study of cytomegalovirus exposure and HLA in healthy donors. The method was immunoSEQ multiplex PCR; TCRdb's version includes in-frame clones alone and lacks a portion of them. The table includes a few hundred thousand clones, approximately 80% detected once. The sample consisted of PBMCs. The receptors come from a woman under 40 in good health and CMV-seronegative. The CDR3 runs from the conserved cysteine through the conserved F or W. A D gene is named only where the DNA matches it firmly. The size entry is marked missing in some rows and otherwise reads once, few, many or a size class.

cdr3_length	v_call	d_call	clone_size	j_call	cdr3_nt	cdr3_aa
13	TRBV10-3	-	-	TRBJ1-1	TGTGCCATCAGTGTCCAGGGTCTTGCTGAAGCTTTCTTT	CAISVQGLAEAFF
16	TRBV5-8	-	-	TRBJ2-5	TGTGCCAGCAGCTTAATAACTAGAATCATTCAAGAGACCCAGTACTTC	CASSLITRIIQETQYF
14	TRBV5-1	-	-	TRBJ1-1	TGCGCCAGCAGTAAGGGGTCTCATGATGGTGAAGCTTTCTTT	CASSKGSHDGEAFF
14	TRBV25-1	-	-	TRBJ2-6	TGTGCCAGCAGTGAAGGCCTTGGGGCCAACGTCCTGACTTTC	CASSEGLGANVLTF
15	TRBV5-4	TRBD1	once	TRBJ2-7	TGTGCCAGCAGCGGGACAGGGAACAGGAAACGCGAGCAGTACTTC	CASSGTGNRKREQYF
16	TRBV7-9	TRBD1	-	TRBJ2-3	TGTGCCAGCAGCTTACCCGACAGGGGCAGGACAGATACGCAGTATTTT	CASSLPDRGRTDTQYF
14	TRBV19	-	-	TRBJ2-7	TGTGCCAGTAGCGGGGGGCCAGGAGTCTACGAGCAGTACTTC	CASSGGPGVYEQYF
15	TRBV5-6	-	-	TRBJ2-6	TGTGCCAGCAGCTTCGTTAGCTCTGGGGCCAACGTCCTGACTTTC	CASSFVSSGANVLTF
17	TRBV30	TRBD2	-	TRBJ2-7	TGTGCCTGGAGTAAAGAAAGGACTAGCGGGATCTCCTACGAGCAGTACTTC	CAWSKERTSGISYEQYF
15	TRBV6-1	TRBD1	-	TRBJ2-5	TGTGCCAGCAGTGAGGCCGGGACAGGGCACGAGACCCAGTACTTC	CASSEAGTGHETQYF
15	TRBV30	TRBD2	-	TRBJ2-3	TGTGCCTGGAGTATGCGGGGGGGCCTAACAGATACGCAGTATTTT	CAWSMRGGLTDTQYF
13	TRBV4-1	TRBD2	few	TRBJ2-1	TGCGCCAGCAGCCAACTGGGGGGGGTCGAGCAGTTCTTC	CASSQLGGVEQFF
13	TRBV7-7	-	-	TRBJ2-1	TGTGCTAGCAGCTTAGCCGGTGCAACTGAGCAGTTCTTC	CASSLAGATEQFF
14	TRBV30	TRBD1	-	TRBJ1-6	TGTGCCTGGAGTGTTAGGGGGCCAGATTCACCCCTCCACTTT	CAWSVRGPDSPLHF
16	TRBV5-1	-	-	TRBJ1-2	TGCGCCACCGGATCCGGCGACAGATATAACAACTATGGCTACACCTTC	CATGSGDRYNNYGYTF
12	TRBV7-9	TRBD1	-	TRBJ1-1	TGTTCCAGCAGCCAGGGGGACACTGAAGCTTTCTTT	CSSSQGDTEAFF
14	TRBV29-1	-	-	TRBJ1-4	TGCAGCGTTGAATTTCTAGGGTCCGCGGGAAAACTGTTTTTT	CSVEFLGSAGKLFF
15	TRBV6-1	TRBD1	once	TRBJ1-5	TGTGCCAGCAGTGAACCAGGACAGGGCAATCAGCCCCAGCATTTT	CASSEPGQGNQPQHF
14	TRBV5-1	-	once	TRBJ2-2	TGCGCCAGCGTAGGCCGGGGAAACACCGGGGAGCTGTTTTTT	CASVGRGNTGELFF
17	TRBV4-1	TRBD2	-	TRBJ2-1	TGCGCCAGCAGCCGAGGGGGACTAGTCATCTCCTACAATGAGCAGTTCTTC	CASSRGGLVISYNEQFF
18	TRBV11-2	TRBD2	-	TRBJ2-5	TGTGCCAGCAGCTTTGTTTGGGGCGGGGGGGCATTAAGAGAGACCCAGTACTTC	CASSFVWGGGALRETQYF
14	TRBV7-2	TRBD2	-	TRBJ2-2	TGTGCCAGCAGCTTACCACTAGCGGCCGGGGAGCTGTTTTTT	CASSLPLAAGELFF
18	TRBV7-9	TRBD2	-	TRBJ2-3	TGTGCCAGCAGCTTAAGACGCACTAGCGGGGGTCTGGGAGATACGCAGTATTTT	CASSLRRTSGGLGDTQYF
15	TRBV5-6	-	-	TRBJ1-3	TGTGCCAGCAGCTTGGTCGTAAGGGGTGGAAACACCATATATTTT	CASSLVVRGGNTIYF
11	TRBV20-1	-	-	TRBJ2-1	TGCAGTGCTCCTTCCCTCAATGAGCAGTTCTTC	CSAPSLNEQFF
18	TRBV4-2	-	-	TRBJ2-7	TGTGCCAGCAGCCCAAGTCTAGGTGTCGGGGGGCCAAGGACGGAGCAGTACTTC	CASSPSLGVGGPRTEQYF
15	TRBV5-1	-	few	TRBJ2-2	TGCGCCAGCAGCTCCGGGGGGCGTTCAGGAGGGGAGCTGTTTTTT	CASSSGGRSGGELFF
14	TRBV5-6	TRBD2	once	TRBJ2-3	TGTGCCAGCAGAAACAGCGGGAAACGAGATACGCAGTATTTT	CASRNSGKRDTQYF
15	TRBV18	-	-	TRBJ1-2	TGTGCCAGCTCACCAATTTCGGACAGCAACTATGGCTACACCTTC	CASSPISDSNYGYTF
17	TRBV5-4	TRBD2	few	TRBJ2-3	TGTGCCAGCAGCGCCCAAGGGGCGGGGGGGCCCACAGATACGCAGTATTTT	CASSAQGAGGPTDTQYF
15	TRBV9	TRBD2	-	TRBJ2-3	TGTGCCAGCAGCGTAGTTGGCGGGGGGGCAGATACGCAGTATTTT	CASSVVGGGADTQYF
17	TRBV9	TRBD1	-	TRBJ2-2	TGTGCCAGCAGCGTAGCTCTTAGACAGGGGGCGACCGGGGAGCTGTTTTTT	CASSVALRQGATGELFF
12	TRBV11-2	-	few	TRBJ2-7	TGTGCCAGCAGCTTGTCAGCGTACGAGCAGTACTTC	CASSLSAYEQYF
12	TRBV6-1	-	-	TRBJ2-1	TGTGCCAGCAGTGAACGGTACCCCAAGCAGTTCTTC	CASSERYPKQFF
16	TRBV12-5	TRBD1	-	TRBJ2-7	TGTGCTAGTGGTTCCGAGACAGGGAGTAGAGAGTACGAGCAGTACTTC	CASGSETGSREYEQYF
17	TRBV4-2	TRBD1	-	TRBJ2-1	TGTGCCAGCAGCCAACGTAGGACAGGGGTGTATAACAATGAGCAGTTCTTC	CASSQRRTGVYNNEQFF
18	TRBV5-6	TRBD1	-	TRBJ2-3	TGTGCCAGCAGCTCGGGACAGGGAGGGACGCTAGGCACAGATACGCAGTATTTT	CASSSGQGGTLGTDTQYF
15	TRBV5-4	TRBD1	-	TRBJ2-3	TGTGCCAGCAGCTTGAGGGGACAGCCCACAGATACGCAGTATTTT	CASSLRGQPTDTQYF
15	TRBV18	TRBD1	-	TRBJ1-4	TGTGCCAGCTCTCGACAGGGAGCAACTAATGAAAAACTGTTTTTT	CASSRQGATNEKLFF
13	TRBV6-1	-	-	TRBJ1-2	TGTGCCAGCAGTCTCACCTCTATGAGGGGCTACACCTTC	CASSLTSMRGYTF
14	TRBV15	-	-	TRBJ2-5	TGTGCCACCAGCAGAACCCCCAGGGAAGAGACCCAGTACTTC	CATSRTPREETQYF
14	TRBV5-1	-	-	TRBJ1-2	TGCGCCAGCAGCTTGGTCTCCGAGGACAATGGCTACACCTTC	CASSLVSEDNGYTF
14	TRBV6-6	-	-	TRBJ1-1	TGTGCCAGCAGTTCCACATTCATGAACACTGAAGCTTTCTTT	CASSSTFMNTEAFF
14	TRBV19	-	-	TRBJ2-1	TGTGCCAGTAGTATTTCTAGCTCCTACAATGAGCAGTTCTTC	CASSISSSYNEQFF
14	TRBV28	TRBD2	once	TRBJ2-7	TGTGCCAGCAGTCTCGGGACTAGCCGGGACGAGCAGTACTTC	CASSLGTSRDEQYF
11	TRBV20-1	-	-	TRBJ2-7	TGCAGTGTACGTGCCTTGAACGAGCAGTACTTC	CSVRALNEQYF
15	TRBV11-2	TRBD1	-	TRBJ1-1	TGTGCCAGCAGCTTAAGGACAGGGGGTAACACTGAAGCTTTCTTT	CASSLRTGGNTEAFF